This is a list of T cell receptor beta chains from one sample in a study of cytomegalovirus exposure and HLA in healthy donors. Sequencing used immunoSEQ multiplex PCR; TCRdb keeps in-frame clones, though not all of them. The repertoire holds about 77,000 clones, with roughly four fifths as singletons. Sequencing was carried out using PBMCs. These receptors were taken from a middle-aged man in good health and CMV-seronegative. Both conserved end residues are trimmed from each CDR3.

J: TRBJ2-5; V: TRBV10-3; CDR3: AISEKRGTQETQY
J: TRBJ2-1; V: TRBV5-6; CDR3: ASSLGRASNEQF
J: TRBJ2-6; V: TRBV28; CDR3: ASSLVLAGGSSGANVLT
J: TRBJ2-3; V: TRBV5-1; CDR3: ASSLPTSGTDTQY
J: TRBJ1-5; V: TRBV19; CDR3: ASSKDSAGVNQPQH
J: TRBJ1-5; V: TRBV7-8; CDR3: ASRGGDRGQNQPQH
J: TRBJ2-7; V: TRBV29-1; CDR3: SVEDGLAGRSYEQY
J: TRBJ2-2; V: TRBV27; CDR3: ASSSLVPRTGELF
J: TRBJ2-7; V: TRBV5-1; CDR3: ASSLVAVSYEQY
J: TRBJ2-5; V: TRBV28; CDR3: ASRLGGAAQETQY
J: TRBJ1-5; V: TRBV10-1; CDR3: ASSDDPRQPQH
J: TRBJ2-3; V: TRBV7-8; CDR3: ASSPRTDTQY
J: TRBJ2-1; V: TRBV6-5; CDR3: VAGAVDEQF
J: TRBJ1-5; V: TRBV30; CDR3: AWSGTGDGQPQH
J: TRBJ2-7; V: TRBV6-6; CDR3: ASSRPSDSYEQY
J: TRBJ2-2; V: TRBV5-1; CDR3: ASKKTGLAGTGELF
J: TRBJ2-1; V: TRBV6-5; CDR3: ASSPPLAGKNEQF